These T cell receptor beta chains were read from a single sample in a study of blood T cell repertoires in COVID-19. Sequencing was performed with immunoSEQ multiplex PCR; in TCRdb, only in-frame clones are kept and a portion is missing. The profile shows some 270,000 clones, roughly 82% of them singletons. Sequences were obtained from peripheral blood. These receptors originate from an elderly woman with COVID-19, enrolled during active disease. The CDR3 runs from the conserved cysteine through the conserved F or W. The D gene is left open where the match is weak. The listing skips clone size in some rows; elsewhere it reads once, few, many or a size class.

v_gene	d_gene	abundance	j_gene	CDR3nt	CDR3aa
TRBV5-5	NA	NA	TRBJ2-3	TGTGCCAGCAGCTTGGACAGCTCCTCATCAGATACGCAGTATTTT	CASSLDSSSSDTQYF
TRBV7-9	NA	NA	TRBJ2-2	TGTGCCAGCGGCAGGTGGCCCGGGGAGCTGTTTTTT	CASGRWPGELFF
TRBV2	TRBD1	once	TRBJ1-2	TGTGCCAGCAGGACAGGGCAGTATGGCTACACCTTC	CASRTGQYGYTF
TRBV7-8	TRBD1	few	TRBJ1-4	TGTGCCAGCTCCAGGGGGGTTAATGAAAAACTGTTTTTT	CASSRGVNEKLFF
TRBV28	NA	NA	TRBJ1-6	TGTGCCAGCAGTTTGGCATCTTCGGGGGGGTCTTACAATTCACCCCTCCACTTT	CASSLASSGGSYNSPLHF
TRBV9	TRBD2	NA	TRBJ2-3	TGTGCCAGCAGCGTAGGAGCTAGCGGAGGCACAGATACGCAGTATTTT	CASSVGASGGTDTQYF
TRBV18	TRBD1	NA	TRBJ1-2	TGTGCCAGCTCACCAGGGACAGATGCGGGCTATGGCTACACCTTC	CASSPGTDAGYGYTF
TRBV15	NA	NA	TRBJ1-3	TGTGCCACCAGCAGAACAGGGATCGGCTCTGGAAACACCATATATTTT	CATSRTGIGSGNTIYF
TRBV28	TRBD1	NA	TRBJ1-5	TGTGCCAGCAGTCGCGACACAGGGGCTAATAGCAATCAGCCCCAGCATTTT	CASSRDTGANSNQPQHF
TRBV20-1	TRBD2	NA	TRBJ2-3	TGCAGGGGGACTAGCGGGGATACGCAGTATTTT	CRGTSGDTQYF
TRBV7-9	NA	NA	TRBJ1-4	TGTGCCAGCAGTCGAAAGACAGGCCCTAATGAAAAACTGTTTTTT	CASSRKTGPNEKLFF
TRBV5-8	TRBD2	NA	TRBJ2-7	TGTGCCAGCAGCTTGGGTACTAGCGGGGATCGCTCCTACGAGCAGTACTTC	CASSLGTSGDRSYEQYF
TRBV7-9	TRBD1	NA	TRBJ2-5	TGTGCCAGCCGCAAAGCGGGACAGGGTGGGGAGACCCAGTACTTC	CASRKAGQGGETQYF
TRBV5-1	TRBD2	once	TRBJ2-1	TGCGCCAGCAGCTTGAGGACTAGCATTTTCGATGAGCAGTTCTTC	CASSLRTSIFDEQFF
TRBV19	NA	NA	TRBJ1-2	TGTGCCAGTACCACAGGGCCGCTCGGCTACACCTTC	CASTTGPLGYTF
TRBV28	TRBD1	NA	TRBJ1-6	TGTGCCAGCACCCTCGGACAGGGGGCGTATTCACCCCTCCACTTT	CASTLGQGAYSPLHF
TRBV28	NA	NA	TRBJ1-2	TGTGCCAGCAGTTTACCCCAGGGGACCTATGGCTACACCTTC	CASSLPQGTYGYTF
TRBV6-1	NA	once	TRBJ1-3	TGTGCCAGCAGTGAACCAGGGTCACGTTTTGGAAACACCATATATTTT	CASSEPGSRFGNTIYF
TRBV5-1	NA	NA	TRBJ2-3	TGCGCCAGCAGCCTGTCCCGGGGGGCGAAAGATACGCAGTATTTT	CASSLSRGAKDTQYF
TRBV10-3	TRBD1	NA	TRBJ2-1	TGTGCCATCAGTGAGCCCGGACAGGGAAAGTTCTTC	CAISEPGQGKFF
TRBV6-2/TRBV6-3	NA	once	TRBJ2-7	TGTGCCAGCAGTTACAATGCTGGGAGGTACTTC	CASSYNAGRYF
TRBV4-1	TRBD1	few	TRBJ1-3	TGCGCCAGCAGCCAAGAAGGAAAGGGGGCCGCTGGAAACACCATATATTTT	CASSQEGKGAAGNTIYF
TRBV3-1/TRBV3-2	NA	NA	TRBJ1-6	TGTGCCAGCAGCCAAGTGGCGGATAATTCACCCCTCCACTTT	CASSQVADNSPLHF
TRBV7-9	NA	NA	TRBJ2-3	TGTGCCAGTTTACAGGGCACAGATACGCAGTATTTT	CASLQGTDTQYF
TRBV11-2	TRBD2	NA	TRBJ2-1	TGTGCCAGCAGCTTTAGCGGGGGGGACGAGGAGCAGTTCTTC	CASSFSGGDEEQFF
TRBV5-1	TRBD1	NA	TRBJ2-2	TGCGCCAGCATGGATCAGACAGGGCTCGGGGAGCTGTTTTTT	CASMDQTGLGELFF
TRBV2	TRBD1	NA	TRBJ1-1	TGTGCCGGAAAGGAGGACAGGGCGAACACTGAAGCTTTCTTT	CAGKEDRANTEAFF